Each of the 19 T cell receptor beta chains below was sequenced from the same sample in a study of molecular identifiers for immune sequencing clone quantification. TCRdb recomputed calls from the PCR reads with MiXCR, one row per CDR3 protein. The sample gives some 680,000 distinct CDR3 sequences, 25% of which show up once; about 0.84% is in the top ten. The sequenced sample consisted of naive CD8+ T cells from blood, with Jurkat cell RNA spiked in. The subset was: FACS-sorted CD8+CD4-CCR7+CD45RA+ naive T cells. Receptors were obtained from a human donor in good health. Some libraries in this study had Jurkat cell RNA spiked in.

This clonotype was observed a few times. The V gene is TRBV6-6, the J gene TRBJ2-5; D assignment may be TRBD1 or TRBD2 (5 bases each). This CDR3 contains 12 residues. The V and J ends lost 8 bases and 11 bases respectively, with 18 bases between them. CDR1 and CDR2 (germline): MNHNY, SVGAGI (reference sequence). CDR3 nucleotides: TGTGCCAGCTCTCGTGGCCGGGACGAACAGTACTTC. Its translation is CASSRGRDEQYF.

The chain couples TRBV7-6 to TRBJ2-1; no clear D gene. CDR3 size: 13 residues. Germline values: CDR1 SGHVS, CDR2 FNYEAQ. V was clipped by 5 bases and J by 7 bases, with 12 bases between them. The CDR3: CASSTLTGNEQFF. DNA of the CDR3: TGTGCCAGCAGCACCCTCACCGGGAATGAGCAGTTCTTC.

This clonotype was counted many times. In DNA form, the CDR3 reads TGCGCCAGCAGCTTGGCGGCGGCGGGAGGATACGAGCAGTACTTC. Translation: CASSLAAAGGYEQYF. This chain links TRBV5-1 with TRBJ2-7, with 8 bases aligning to TRBD2. CDR1 and CDR2 (germline): SGHRS, YFSETQ. Trimming removed 0 bases from V and 4 bases from J; junction bases left unmatched: 6. CDR3 size: 15 residues.

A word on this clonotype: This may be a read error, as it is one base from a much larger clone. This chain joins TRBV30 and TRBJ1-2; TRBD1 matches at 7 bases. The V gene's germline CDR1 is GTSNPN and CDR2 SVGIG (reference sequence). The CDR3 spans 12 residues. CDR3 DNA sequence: TGTGCCCGGAGTTTCACAGGGGACGGCTACACCTTC. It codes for CARSFTGDGYTF.

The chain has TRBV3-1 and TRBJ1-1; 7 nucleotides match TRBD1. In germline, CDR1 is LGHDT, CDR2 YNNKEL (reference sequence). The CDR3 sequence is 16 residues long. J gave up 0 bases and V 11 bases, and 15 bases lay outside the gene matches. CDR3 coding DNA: TGTGCCGGGCCCTTGGCGGGGACAGCCATGAACACTGAAGCTTTCTTT. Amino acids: CAGPLAGTAMNTEAFF.

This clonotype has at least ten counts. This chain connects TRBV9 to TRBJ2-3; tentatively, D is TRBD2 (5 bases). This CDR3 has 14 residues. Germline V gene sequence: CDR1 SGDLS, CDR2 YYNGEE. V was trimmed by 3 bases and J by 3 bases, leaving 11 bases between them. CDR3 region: CASSDSSETDTQYF. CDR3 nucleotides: TGTGCCAGCAGCGATAGTAGCGAGACAGATACGCAGTATTTT.

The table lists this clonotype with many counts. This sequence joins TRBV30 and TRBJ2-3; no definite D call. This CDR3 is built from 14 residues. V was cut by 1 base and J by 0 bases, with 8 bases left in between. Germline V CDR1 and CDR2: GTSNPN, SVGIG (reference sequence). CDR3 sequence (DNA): TGTGCCTGGAGTGAAATGGATAGCACAGATACGCAGTATTTT. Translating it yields CAWSEMDSTDTQYF.

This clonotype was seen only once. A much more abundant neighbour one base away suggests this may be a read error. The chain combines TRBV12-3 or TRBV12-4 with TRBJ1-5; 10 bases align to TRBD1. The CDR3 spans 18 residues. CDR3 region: CASSLYLGQGYSNQPLHF. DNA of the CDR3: TGTGCCAGCAGTTTATATTTGGGACAGGGGTATAGCAATCAGCCCCTGCATTTT.

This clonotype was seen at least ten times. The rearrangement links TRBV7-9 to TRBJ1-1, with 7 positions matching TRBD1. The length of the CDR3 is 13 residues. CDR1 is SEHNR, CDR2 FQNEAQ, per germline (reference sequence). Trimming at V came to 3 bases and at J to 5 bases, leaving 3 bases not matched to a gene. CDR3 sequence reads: CASSFGTETEAFF. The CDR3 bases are TGTGCCAGCAGCTTCGGGACAGAGACTGAAGCTTTCTTT. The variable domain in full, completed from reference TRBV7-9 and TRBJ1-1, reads DTGVSQNPRHKITKRGQNVTFRCDPISEHNRLYWYRQTLGQGPEFLTYFQNEAQLEKSRLLSDRFSAERPKGSFSTLEIQRTEQGDSAMYLCASSFGTETEAFFGQGTRLTVV.

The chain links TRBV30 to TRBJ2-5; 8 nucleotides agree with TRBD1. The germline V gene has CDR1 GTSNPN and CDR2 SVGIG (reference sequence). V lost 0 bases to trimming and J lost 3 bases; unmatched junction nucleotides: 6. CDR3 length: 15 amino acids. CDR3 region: CAWSVGQGAKETQYF. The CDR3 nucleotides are TGTGCCTGGAGTGTAGGCCAGGGGGCTAAAGAGACCCAGTACTTC.

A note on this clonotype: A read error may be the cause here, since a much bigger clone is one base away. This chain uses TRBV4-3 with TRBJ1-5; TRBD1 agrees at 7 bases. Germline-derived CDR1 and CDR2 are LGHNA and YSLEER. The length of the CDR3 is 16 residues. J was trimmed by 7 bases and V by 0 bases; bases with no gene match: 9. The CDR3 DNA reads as TGCGCCAGCAGCCAAGATAGGTGGGGGGACAGACAGCCCCAGCATTTT. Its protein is CASSQDRWGDRQPQHF.

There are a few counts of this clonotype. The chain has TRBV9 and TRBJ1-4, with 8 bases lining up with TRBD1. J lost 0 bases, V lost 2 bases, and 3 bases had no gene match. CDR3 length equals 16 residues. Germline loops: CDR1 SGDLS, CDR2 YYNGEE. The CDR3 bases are TGTGCCAGCAGCGTCGGACAGGGCACAACTAATGAAAAACTGTTTTTT. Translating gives CASSVGQGTTNEKLFF. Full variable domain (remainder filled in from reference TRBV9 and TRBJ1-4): DSGVTQTPKHLITATGQRVTLRCSPRSGDLSVYWYQQSLDQGLQFLIQYYNGEERAKGNILERFSAQQFPDLHSELNLSSLELGDSALYFCASSVGQGTTNEKLFFGSGTQLSVL.

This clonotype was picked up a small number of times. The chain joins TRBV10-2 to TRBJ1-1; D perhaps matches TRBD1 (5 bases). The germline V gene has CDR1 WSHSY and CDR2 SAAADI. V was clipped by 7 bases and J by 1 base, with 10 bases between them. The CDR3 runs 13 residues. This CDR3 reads CASTGTANTEAFF. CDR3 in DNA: TGCGCCAGCACCGGGACGGCGAACACTGAAGCTTTCTTT.

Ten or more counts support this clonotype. CDR3 in amino acids: CSARGLAGGPTDTQYF. CDR3 DNA sequence: TGCAGTGCCCGCGGACTAGCGGGGGGGCCCACAGATACGCAGTATTTT. The chain is built from TRBV20-1 and TRBJ2-3; 15 bases map to TRBD2. Germline CDR1 and CDR2: DFQATT and SNEGSKA (reference sequence). J gave up 2 bases and V 6 bases, and 6 bases lay outside the gene matches. The CDR3 loop spans 16 amino acids.

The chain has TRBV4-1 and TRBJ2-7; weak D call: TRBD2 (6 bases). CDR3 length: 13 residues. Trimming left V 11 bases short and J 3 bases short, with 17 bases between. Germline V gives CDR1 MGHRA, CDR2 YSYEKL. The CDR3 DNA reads TGCGCCCGCCGCCAAGGAGGGTACTACGAGCAGTACTTC. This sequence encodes CARRQGGYYEQYF.

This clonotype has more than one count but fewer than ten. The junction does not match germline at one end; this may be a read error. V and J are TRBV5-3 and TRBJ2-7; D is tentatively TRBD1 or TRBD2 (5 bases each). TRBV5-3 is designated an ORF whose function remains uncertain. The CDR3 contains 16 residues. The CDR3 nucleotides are TGCGCCAGCAGTCAATCGGGGACCCCGGCCAGCTGCGAGCAGTACTTC. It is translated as CASSQSGTPASCEQYF.

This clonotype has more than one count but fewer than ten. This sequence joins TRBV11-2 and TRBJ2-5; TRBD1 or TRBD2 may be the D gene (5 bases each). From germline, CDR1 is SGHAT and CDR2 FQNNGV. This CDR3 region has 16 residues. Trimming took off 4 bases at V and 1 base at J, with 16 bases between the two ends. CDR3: CASSSSPGPPQETQYF. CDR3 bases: TGTGCCAGCAGCTCCTCCCCGGGGCCACCCCAAGAGACCCAGTACTTC.

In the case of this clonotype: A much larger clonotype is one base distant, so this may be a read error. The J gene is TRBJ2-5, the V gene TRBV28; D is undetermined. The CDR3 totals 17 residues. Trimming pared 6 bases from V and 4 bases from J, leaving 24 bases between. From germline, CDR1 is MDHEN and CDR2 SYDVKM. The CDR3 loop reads CASRTQQGPGSRETQYF. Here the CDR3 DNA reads TGTGCCAGCAGAACCCAACAAGGCCCCGGTTCCCGAGAGACCCAGTACTTC.

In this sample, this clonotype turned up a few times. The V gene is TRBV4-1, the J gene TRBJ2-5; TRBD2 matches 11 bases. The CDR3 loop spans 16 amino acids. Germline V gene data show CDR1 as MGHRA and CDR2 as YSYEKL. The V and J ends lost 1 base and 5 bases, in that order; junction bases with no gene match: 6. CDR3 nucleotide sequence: TGCGCCAGCAGCCAAGTAGCGGGGGGGCCGGGTGAGACCCAGTACTTC. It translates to CASSQVAGGPGETQYF.